Below, one TCR beta chain is given with its context. CDR3 length: 15 residues. Trimming removed 4 bases at V and 5 bases at J, with 15 bases between. The V gene's germline CDR1 is SNHLY and CDR2 FYNNEI. The sample belongs to a study of blood T cell repertoires in COVID-19. Across the whole study: Researchers got acute and convalescent COVID-19 samples from the United States, Italy and Spain. T cells, B-cell-depleted T cells, or PBMCs provided the cDNA or gDNA that served as material.

This table comes from immunoSEQ multiplex PCR, and its TCRdb copy is limited to in-frame clones, with some not included. The data show 95,000 to 110,000 clones, about 89% seen once. The sample was peripheral blood. The chain joins TRBV2 to TRBJ1-5, with a weak D call TRBD1 (6 bases). The sequence was collected from a human donor in a cohort sampled during active COVID-19. The CDR3 spells CASSVAGEGDQPQHF. The CDR3 bases are TGTGCCAGCAGTGTAGCAGGGGAGGGGGATCAGCCCCAGCATTTT.